This T cell receptor beta chain was found in a study of blood T cell repertoires in COVID-19. Study details: Donors in the United States, Italy and Spain gave samples during acute or convalescent COVID-19.

V shed 3 bases and J shed 2 bases, with 13 bases lying between them. This CDR3 is built from 15 residues. CDR1 and CDR2 (germline): KGHSH, LQKENI. Using immunoSEQ multiplex PCR, the repertoire was profiled, and TCRdb retains in-frame clones only, with some absent. The table shows about 230,000 clones, with less than 85% occurring only once. The gene calls are TRBV18 and TRBJ1-2; D not resolved. Sequenced sample: peripheral blood. This TCR was recovered from a woman aged 70-85 years with active or convalescent COVID-19. The CDR3 coding sequence is TGTGCCAGCTCACCGAAGAGGGAAGGAAACTATGGCTACACCTTC. This encodes CASSPKREGNYGYTF.